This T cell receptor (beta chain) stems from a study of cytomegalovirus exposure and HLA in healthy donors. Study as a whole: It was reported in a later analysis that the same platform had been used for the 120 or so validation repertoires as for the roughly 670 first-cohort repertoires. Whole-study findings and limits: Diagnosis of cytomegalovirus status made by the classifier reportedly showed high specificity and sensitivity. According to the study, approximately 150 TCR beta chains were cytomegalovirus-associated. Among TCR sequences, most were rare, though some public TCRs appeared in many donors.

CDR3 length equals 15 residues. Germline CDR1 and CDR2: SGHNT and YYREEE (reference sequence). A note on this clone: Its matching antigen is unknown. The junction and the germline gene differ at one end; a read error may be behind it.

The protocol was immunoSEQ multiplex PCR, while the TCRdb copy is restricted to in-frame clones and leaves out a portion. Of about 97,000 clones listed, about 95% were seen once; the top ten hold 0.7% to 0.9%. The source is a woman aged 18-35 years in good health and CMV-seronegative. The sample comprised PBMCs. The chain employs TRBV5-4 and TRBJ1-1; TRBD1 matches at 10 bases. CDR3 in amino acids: CPSSYGRQGATEAFF. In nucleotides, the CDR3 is TGTCCCAGCAGCTACGGCCGACAGGGGGCTACTGAAGCTTTCTTT.